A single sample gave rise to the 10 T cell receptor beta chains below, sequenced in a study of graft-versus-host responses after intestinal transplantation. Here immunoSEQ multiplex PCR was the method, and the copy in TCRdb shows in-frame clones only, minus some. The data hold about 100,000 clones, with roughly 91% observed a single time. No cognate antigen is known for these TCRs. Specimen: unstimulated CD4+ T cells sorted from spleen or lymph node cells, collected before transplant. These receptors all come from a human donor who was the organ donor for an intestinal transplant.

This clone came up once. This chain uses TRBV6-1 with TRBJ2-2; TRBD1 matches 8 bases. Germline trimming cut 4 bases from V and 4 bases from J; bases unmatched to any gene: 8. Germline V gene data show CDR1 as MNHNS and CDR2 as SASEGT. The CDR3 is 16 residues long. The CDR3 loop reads CASSGRGRVGTGELFF. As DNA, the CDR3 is TGTGCCAGCAGTGGCAGGGGGCGTGTAGGCACCGGGGAGCTGTTTTTT.

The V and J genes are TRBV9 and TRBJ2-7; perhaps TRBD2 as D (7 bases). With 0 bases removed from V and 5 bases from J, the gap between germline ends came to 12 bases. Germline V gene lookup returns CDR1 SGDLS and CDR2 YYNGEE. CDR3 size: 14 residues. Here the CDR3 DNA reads TGTGCCAGCAGCGTAGGGGGAGGGGGTGACGAGCAGTACTTC. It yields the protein CASSVGGGGDEQYF. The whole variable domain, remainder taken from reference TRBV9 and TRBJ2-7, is DSGVTQTPKHLITATGQRVTLRCSPRSGDLSVYWYQQSLDQGLQFLIQYYNGEERAKGNILERFSAQQFPDLHSELNLSSLELGDSALYFCASSVGGGGDEQYFGPGTRLTVT.

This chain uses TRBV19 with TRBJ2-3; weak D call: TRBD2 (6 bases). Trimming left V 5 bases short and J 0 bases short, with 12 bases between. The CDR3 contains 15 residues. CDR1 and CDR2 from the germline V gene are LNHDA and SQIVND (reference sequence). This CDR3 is CASSVGGLSTDTQYF. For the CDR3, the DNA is TGTGCCAGTAGTGTGGGGGGACTGAGCACAGATACGCAGTATTTT.

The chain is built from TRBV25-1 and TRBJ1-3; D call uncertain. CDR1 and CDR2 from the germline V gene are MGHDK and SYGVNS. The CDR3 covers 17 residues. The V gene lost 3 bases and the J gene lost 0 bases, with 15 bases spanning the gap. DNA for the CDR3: TGTGCCAGCAGTGACACCAACCGGGGAAGCTCTGGAAACACCATATATTTT. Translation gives CASSDTNRGSSGNTIYF.

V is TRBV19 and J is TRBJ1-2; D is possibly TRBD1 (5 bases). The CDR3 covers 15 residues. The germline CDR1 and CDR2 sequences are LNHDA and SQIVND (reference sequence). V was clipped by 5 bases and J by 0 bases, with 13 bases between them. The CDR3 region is CASSPGRGANYGYTF. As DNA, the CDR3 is TGTGCCAGTAGTCCCGGACGGGGGGCTAACTATGGCTACACCTTC.

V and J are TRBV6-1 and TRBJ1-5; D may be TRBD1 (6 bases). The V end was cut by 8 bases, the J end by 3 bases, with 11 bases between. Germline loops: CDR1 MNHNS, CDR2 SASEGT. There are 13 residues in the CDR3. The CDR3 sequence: CASGGGHNQPQHF. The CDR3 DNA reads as TGTGCCAGCGGTGGGGGCCACAATCAGCCCCAGCATTTT.

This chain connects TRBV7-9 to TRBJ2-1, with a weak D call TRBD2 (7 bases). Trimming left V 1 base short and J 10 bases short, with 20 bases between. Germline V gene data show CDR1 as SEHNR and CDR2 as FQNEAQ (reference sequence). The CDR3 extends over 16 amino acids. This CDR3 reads CASSLGAAGGLGEQFF. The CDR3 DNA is TGTGCCAGCAGCTTAGGTGCCGCCGGGGGGCTAGGGGAGCAGTTCTTC.

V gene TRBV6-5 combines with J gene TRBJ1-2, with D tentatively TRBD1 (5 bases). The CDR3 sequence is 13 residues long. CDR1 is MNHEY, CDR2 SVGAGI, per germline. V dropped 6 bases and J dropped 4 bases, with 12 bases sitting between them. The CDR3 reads CASRARVSYGYTF. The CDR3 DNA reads TGTGCCAGCAGAGCCAGGGTGAGCTATGGCTACACCTTC.

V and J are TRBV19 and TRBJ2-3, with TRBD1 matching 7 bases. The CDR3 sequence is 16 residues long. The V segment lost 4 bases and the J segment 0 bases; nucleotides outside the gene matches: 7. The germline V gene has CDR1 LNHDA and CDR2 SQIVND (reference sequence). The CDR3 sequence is CASSSRTGPSTDTQYF. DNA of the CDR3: TGTGCCAGTAGTAGTAGGACAGGACCTAGCACAGATACGCAGTATTTT. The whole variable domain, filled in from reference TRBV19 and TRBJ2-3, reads DGGITQSPKYLFRKEGQNVTLSCEQNLNHDAMYWYRQDPGQGLRLIYYSQIVNDFQKGDIAEGYSVSREKKESFPLTVTSAQKNPTAFYLCASSSRTGPSTDTQYFGPGTRLTVL.

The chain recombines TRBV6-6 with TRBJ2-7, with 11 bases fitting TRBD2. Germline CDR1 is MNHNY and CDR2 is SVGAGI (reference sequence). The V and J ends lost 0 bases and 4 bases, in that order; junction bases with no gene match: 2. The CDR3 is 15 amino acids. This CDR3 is CASSYSASGGYEQYF. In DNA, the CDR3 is TGTGCCAGCAGTTACTCGGCTAGCGGGGGGTACGAGCAGTACTTC.